This TCR beta chain stems from a study of blood T cell repertoires in COVID-19. Germline CDR1 is PRHDT and CDR2 is FYEKMQ (reference sequence). The ends were cut back, 3 bases at V and 8 bases at J, with 11 bases in the middle. The CDR3 length is 13 residues. Method: immunoSEQ multiplex PCR; TCRdb's copy keeps in-frame clones and lacks some. The table lists under 150,000 clones, approximately 90% of them singletons. The receptor was derived from a human donor in a cohort sampled during active COVID-19. Sample: peripheral blood. The genes are TRBV13 and TRBJ2-4; maybe TRBD1 (5 bases). In DNA form, the CDR3 reads TGTGCCAGCAGCTTTTCAGGGCGTGACATTCAGTACTTC. Residues: CASSFSGRDIQYF.